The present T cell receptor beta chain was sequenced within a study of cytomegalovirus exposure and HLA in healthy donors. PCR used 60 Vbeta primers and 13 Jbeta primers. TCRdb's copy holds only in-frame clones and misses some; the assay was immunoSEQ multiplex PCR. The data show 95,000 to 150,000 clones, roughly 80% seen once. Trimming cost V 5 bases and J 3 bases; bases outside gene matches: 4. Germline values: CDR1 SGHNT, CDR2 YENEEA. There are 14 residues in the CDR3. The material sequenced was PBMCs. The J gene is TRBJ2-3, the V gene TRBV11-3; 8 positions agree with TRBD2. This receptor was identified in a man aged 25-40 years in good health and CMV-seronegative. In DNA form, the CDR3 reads TGTGCCAGCAGCCCAACGGGGGGGACAGATACGCAGTATTTT. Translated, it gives CASSPTGGTDTQYF.